Sequencing of this T cell receptor (beta chain) was carried out in a study of T cell repertoires in ileal Crohn's disease. The CDR3 contains 14 residues. V dropped 0 bases and J dropped 4 bases, with 10 bases sitting between them. The germline V gene encodes CDR1 SGDLS and CDR2 YYNGEE. Each sample's TCRB immunosequencing used 450 to 650 nanograms of biopsy DNA. Only in-frame clones appear in the TCRdb table, and some are missing; sequencing was by immunoSEQ multiplex PCR. Here the sample spans about 5,300 clones, approximately 85% being singletons. This TCR came from an adult with Crohn's disease. The chain is built from TRBV9 and TRBJ1-2; no firm D call. The sequenced sample consisted of ileal tissue. The CDR3 DNA sequence: TGTGCCAGCAGCGTAGTGGGCACTTCCTATGGCTACACCTTC. Translating gives CASSVVGTSYGYTF.